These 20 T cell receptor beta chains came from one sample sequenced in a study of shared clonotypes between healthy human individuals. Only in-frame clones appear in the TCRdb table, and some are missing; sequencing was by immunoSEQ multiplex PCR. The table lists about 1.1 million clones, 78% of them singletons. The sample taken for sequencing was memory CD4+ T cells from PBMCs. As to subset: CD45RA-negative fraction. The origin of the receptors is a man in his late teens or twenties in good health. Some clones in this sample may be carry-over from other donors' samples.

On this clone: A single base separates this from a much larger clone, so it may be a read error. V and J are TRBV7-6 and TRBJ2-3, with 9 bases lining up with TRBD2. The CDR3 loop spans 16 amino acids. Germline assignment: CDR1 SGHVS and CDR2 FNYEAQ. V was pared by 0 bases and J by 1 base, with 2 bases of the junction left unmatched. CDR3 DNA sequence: TGTGCCAGCAGCTTAGCGGCTAGCGGGGGCACAGATACGCAGTATTTT. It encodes CASSLAASGGTDTQYF.

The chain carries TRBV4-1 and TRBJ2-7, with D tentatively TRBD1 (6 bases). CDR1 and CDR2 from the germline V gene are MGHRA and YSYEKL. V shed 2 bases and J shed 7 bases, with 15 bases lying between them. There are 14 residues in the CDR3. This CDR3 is CASSQLGATGEQYF. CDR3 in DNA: TGCGCCAGCAGCCAATTGGGGGCAACGGGAGAGCAGTACTTC.

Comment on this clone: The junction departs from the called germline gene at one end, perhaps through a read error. The CDR3 DNA sequence: TGCAGTGCTAGTCATTCCGGGGGGGAGCCCTTC. As protein: CSASHSGGEPF. The chain links TRBV20-1 to TRBJ1-2; maybe TRBD1 (5 bases). The CDR3 sequence is 11 residues long. CDR1 and CDR2 from the germline V gene are DFQATT and SNEGSKA (reference sequence).

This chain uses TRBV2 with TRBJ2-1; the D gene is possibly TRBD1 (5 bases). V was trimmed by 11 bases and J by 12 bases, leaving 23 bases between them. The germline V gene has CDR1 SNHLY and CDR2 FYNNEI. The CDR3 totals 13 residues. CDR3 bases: TGTGCCCCAGGGCCTGGACCCGACACCGCGCAGTTCTTC. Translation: CAPGPGPDTAQFF.

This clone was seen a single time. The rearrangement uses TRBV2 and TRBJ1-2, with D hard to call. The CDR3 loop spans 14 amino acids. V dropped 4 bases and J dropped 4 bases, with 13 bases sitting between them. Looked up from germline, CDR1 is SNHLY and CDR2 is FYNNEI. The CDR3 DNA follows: TGTGCCAGCAGTGTCACGACATCTGGCTATGGCTACACCTTC. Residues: CASSVTTSGYGYTF.

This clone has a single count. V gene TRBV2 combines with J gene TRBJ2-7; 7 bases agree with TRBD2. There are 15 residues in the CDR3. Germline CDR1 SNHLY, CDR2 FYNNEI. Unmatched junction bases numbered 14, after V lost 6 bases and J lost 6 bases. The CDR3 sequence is CASRNREVSSGEQYF. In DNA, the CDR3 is TGTGCCAGCAGGAACCGGGAGGTAAGCTCAGGCGAGCAGTACTTC. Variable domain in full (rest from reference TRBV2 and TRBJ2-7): EPEVTQTPSHQVTQMGQEVILRCVPISNHLYFYWYRQILGQKVEFLVSFYNNEISEKSEIFDDQFSVERPDGSNFTLKIRSTKLEDSAMYFCASRNREVSSGEQYFGPGTRLTVT.

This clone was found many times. CDR3 bases: TGTGCCAGCAGCTTAACCGGGATCACCGGGGAGCTGTTTTTT. As protein: CASSLTGITGELFF. The chain couples TRBV7-3 to TRBJ2-2, with a tentative D call TRBD2 (5 bases). Trimming removed 0 bases at V and 4 bases at J, with 6 bases between. The CDR3 sequence is 14 residues long. Germline CDR1 SGHTA, CDR2 FQGTGA.

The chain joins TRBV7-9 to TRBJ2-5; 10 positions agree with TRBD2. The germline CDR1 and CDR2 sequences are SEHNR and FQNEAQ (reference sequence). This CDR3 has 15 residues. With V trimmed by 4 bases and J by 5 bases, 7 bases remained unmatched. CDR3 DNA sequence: TGTGCCAGCAGCTCTAATAGCGGGAGGTCGGAGACCCAGTACTTC. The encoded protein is CASSSNSGRSETQYF.

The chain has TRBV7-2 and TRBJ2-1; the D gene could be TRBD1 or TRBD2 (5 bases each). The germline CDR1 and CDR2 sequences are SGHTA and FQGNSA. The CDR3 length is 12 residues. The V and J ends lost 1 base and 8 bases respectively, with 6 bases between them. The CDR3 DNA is TGTGCCAGCAGCTTAGGAGGGGATGAGCAGTTCTTC. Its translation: CASSLGGDEQFF. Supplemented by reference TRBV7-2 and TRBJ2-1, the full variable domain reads GAGVSQSPSNKVTEKGKDVELRCDPISGHTALYWYRQSLGQGLEFLIYFQGNSAPDKSGLPSDRFSAERTGGSVSTLTIQRTQQEDSAVYLCASSLGGDEQFFGPGTRLTVL.

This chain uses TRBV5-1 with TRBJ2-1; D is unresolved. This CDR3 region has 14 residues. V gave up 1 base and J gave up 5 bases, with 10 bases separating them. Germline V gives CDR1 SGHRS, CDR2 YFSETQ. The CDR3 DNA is TGCGCCAGCAGCTTGACGGTAGAAAACAATGAGCAGTTCTTC. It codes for CASSLTVENNEQFF. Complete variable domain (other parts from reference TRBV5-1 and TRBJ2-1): KAGVTQTPRYLIKTRGQQVTLSCSPISGHRSVSWYQQTPGQGLQFLFEYFSETQRNKGNFPGRFSGRQFSNSRSEMNVSTLELGDSALYLCASSLTVENNEQFFGPGTRLTVL.

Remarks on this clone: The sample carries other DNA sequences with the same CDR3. As DNA, the CDR3 is TGTGCCAGCAGCTCGCAGGGATACGAGCAGTACTTC. Amino acid sequence: CASSSQGYEQYF. The chain has TRBV7-2 and TRBJ2-7, with D possibly matching TRBD1 (5 bases). CDR3 length: 12 amino acids. Looked up from germline, CDR1 is SGHTA and CDR2 is FQGNSA. V lost 4 bases to trimming and J lost 4 bases, with 8 bases between them.

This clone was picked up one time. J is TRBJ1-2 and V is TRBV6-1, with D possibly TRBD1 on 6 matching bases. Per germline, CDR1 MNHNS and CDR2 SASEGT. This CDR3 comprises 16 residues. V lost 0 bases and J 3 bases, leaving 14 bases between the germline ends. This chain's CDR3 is CASSEAGAQGYYGYTF. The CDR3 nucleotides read TGTGCCAGCAGTGAAGCCGGAGCACAGGGCTACTATGGCTACACCTTC.

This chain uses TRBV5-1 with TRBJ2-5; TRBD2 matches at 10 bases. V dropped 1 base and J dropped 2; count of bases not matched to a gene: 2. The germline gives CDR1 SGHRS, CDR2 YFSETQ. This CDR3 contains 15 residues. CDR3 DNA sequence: TGCGCCAGCAGCTTGTTACTAGCGGGACAAGAGACCCAGTACTTC. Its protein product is CASSLLLAGQETQYF.

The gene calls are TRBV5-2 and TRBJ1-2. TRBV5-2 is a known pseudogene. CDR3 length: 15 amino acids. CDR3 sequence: CASKARGRKTYGYTF. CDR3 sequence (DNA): TGTGCCAGCAAAGCTCGGGGACGAAAGACCTATGGCTACACCTTC.

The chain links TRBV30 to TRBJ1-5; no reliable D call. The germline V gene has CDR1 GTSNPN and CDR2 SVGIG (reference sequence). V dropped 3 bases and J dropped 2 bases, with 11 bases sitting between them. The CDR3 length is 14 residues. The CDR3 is CAWRETGRNQPQHF. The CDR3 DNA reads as TGTGCCTGGAGGGAAACCGGACGCAATCAGCCCCAGCATTTT.

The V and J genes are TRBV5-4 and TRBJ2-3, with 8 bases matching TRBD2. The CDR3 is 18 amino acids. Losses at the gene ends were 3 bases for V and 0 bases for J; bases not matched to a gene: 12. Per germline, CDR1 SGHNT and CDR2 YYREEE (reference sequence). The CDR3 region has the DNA TGTGCCAGCAGCTCCGGAGGGCTAGCGGGTTCTAGCACAGATACGCAGTATTTT. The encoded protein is CASSSGGLAGSSTDTQYF.

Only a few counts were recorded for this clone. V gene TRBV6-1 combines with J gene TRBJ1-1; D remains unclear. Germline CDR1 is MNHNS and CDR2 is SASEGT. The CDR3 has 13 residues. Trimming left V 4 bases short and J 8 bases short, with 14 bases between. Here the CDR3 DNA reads TGTGCCAGCAGTGTACGTTCGATACCAGAAGCTTTCTTT. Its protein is CASSVRSIPEAFF.

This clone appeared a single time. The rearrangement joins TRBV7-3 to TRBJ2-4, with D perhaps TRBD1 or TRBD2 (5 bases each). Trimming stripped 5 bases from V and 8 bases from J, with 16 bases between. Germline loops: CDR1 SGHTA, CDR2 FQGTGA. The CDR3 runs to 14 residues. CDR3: CASSTGTSGDIQYF. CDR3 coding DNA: TGTGCCAGCAGCACCGGGACGAGCGGAGACATTCAGTACTTC. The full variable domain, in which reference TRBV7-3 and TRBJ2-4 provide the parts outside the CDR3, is GAGVSQTPSNKVTEKGKYVELRCDPISGHTALYWYRQSLGQGPEFLIYFQGTGAADDSGLPNDRFFAVRPEGSVSTLKIQRTERGDSAVYLCASSTGTSGDIQYFGAGTRLSVL.

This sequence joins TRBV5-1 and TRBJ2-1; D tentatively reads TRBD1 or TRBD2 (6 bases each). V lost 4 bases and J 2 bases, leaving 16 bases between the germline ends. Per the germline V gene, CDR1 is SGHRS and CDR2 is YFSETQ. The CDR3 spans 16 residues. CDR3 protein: CASSGSGGGTYNEQFF. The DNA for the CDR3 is TGCGCCAGCAGCGGGAGTGGAGGGGGGACCTACAATGAGCAGTTCTTC.

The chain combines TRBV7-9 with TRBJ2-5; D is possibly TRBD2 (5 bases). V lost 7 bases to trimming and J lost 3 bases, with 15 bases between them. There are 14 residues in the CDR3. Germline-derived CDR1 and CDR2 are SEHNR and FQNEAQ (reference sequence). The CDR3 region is CASIRGQVEETQYF. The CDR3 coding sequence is TGTGCCAGCATCAGAGGGCAGGTTGAAGAGACCCAGTACTTC.